These 10 T cell receptor beta chains came from one sample sequenced in a study of T-cell reconstitution after alpha-beta-depleted transplantation in children. Library preparation (for TCRbeta) was performed with unique molecular identifiers. TCRdb used MiXCR to reprocess the PCR reads, holding one entry per CDR3 protein. The table includes approximately 1,000,000 distinct CDR3 sequences, roughly 29% detected once. Source: PBMCs, mostly from graft donor cells, taken 360 days after TCRalphabeta/CD19-depleted stem cell transplant. These receptors came from a boy under two years old who had a stem cell transplant for SCID, so the T cells may come from the graft donor.

V usage is TRBV5-1 and J usage is TRBJ2-1; the match to TRBD2 covers 8 bases. This CDR3 is built from 15 residues. V was clipped by 4 bases and J by 8 bases; unmatched bases: 11. CDR1 and CDR2 from the germline V gene are SGHRS and YFSETQ. CDR3: CASSEGGGSGYEQFF. The CDR3 nucleotides are TGCGCCAGCAGCGAAGGCGGGGGGAGTGGGTATGAGCAGTTCTTC.

This clonotype was counted between two and nine times. The chain is built from TRBV20-1 and TRBJ2-3, with D unresolved. This CDR3 comprises 12 residues. The V end was cut by 1 base, the J end by 3 bases, with 5 bases between. CDR1 is DFQATT and CDR2 is SNEGSKA in the germline V gene (reference sequence). The CDR3 reads CSARVRTDTQYF. The CDR3 nucleotides read TGCAGTGCTAGAGTCCGAACAGATACGCAGTATTTT.

The chain employs TRBV29-1 and TRBJ2-5; 9 bases map to TRBD1. V dropped 5 bases and J dropped 3; count of bases not matched to a gene: 13. Germline V gene lookup returns CDR1 SQVTM and CDR2 ANQGSEA. The CDR3 spans 16 residues. CDR3 nucleotides: TGCAGCGTTCTCCCCCGACAGGGGGTGAGGGAAGAGACCCAGTACTTC. Translation: CSVLPRQGVREETQYF.

V is TRBV3-1 and J is TRBJ2-5; either TRBD1 or TRBD2 may fit D (5 bases each). This CDR3 has 19 residues. CDR1 is LGHDT and CDR2 is YNNKEL in the germline V gene (reference sequence). The V and J ends lost 0 bases and 7 bases respectively, with 27 bases between them. In DNA, the CDR3 is TGTGCCAGCAGCCAAGAGGATGGGTACCGGGACCTCCCGGCGGGGACCCAGTACTTC. Translated, it gives CASSQEDGYRDLPAGTQYF.

This clonotype was counted a single time. V gene TRBV3-1 combines with J gene TRBJ2-3, with 9 bases aligning to TRBD2. V was pared by 2 bases and J by 2 bases, with 5 bases of the junction left unmatched. CDR1 and CDR2 (germline): LGHDT, YNNKEL (reference sequence). There are 16 residues in the CDR3. CDR3 amino acids: CASSQLSGGITDTQYF. The CDR3 coding sequence is TGTGCCAGCAGCCAACTCAGCGGGGGGATCACAGATACGCAGTATTTT.

The chain is built from TRBV6-2 or TRBV6-3 and TRBJ1-1; D is possibly TRBD1 (5 bases). The germline V gene encodes CDR1 MNHEY and CDR2 SVGEGT. Trimming took off 4 bases at V and 1 base at J, with 22 bases between the two ends. This CDR3 region has 18 residues. CDR3 sequence (DNA): TGTGCCAGCAGTTTCCTACAGGATAAGCGCGATTGGAACACTGAAGCTTTCTTT. Translated, it gives CASSFLQDKRDWNTEAFF.

This chain links TRBV12-3 or TRBV12-4 with TRBJ2-6; D is possibly TRBD2 (6 bases). CDR3 length equals 18 residues. Trimming cost V 2 bases and J 0 bases, with 14 bases left between them. The CDR3 sequence is CASSLFPGVISGANVLTF. The CDR3 nucleotides are TGTGCCAGCAGTTTATTTCCGGGGGTCATCTCTGGGGCCAACGTCCTGACTTTC.

V and J are TRBV7-9 and TRBJ2-5; D possibly corresponds to TRBD1 (6 bases). The CDR3 covers 12 residues. The V end was cut by 4 bases, the J end by 9 bases, with 12 bases between. The germline CDR1 and CDR2 sequences are SEHNR and FQNEAQ (reference sequence). For the CDR3, the DNA is TGTGCCAGCAGCTCAGTAGGGGGACCCCAGTACTTC. Its protein is CASSSVGGPQYF.

The chain links TRBV5-1 to TRBJ2-3, with 8 bases lining up with TRBD1. With V trimmed by 2 bases and J by 2 bases, 7 bases remained unmatched. The germline CDR1 and CDR2 sequences are SGHRS and YFSETQ. The CDR3 spans 16 residues. CDR3 amino acids: CASSFPGGAPTDTQYF. The CDR3, as DNA: TGCGCCAGCAGCTTTCCAGGGGGCGCCCCCACAGATACGCAGTATTTT.

In this sample, this clonotype turned up a few times. The DNA of the CDR3 is TGTGCCAGCAGCCCAGGGGTTTATGGTGAAAAACTGTTTTTT. Its translation: CASSPGVYGEKLFF. The chain carries TRBV7-9 and TRBJ1-4; possible D gene TRBD1, 6 bases. Germline V CDR1 and CDR2: SEHNR, FQNEAQ (reference sequence). The CDR3 has 14 amino acids. Trimming took off 5 bases at V and 7 bases at J, with 14 bases between the two ends.